A selection of T cell receptor beta chains follows, all from one sample in a study of blood T cell repertoires in COVID-19. Method: immunoSEQ multiplex PCR; TCRdb's copy keeps in-frame clones and lacks some. The sample contains some 260,000 clones, approximately 86% of which appear only once. Sequencing was performed on peripheral blood. All receptors derive from a woman of 80 years or more with active or convalescent COVID-19. Both conserved end residues are part of each CDR3. The D gene is left open where the match is weak. Some rows have no size entry. The others give once, few or many, or a class for an expanded clone.

d_call	clone_size	j_call	v_call	cdr3_nt	cdr3_aa
TRBD1	once	TRBJ2-5	TRBV19	TGTGCCAGTAGTGCCTCACGCGGGACAGGGGGCCGTGAGACCCAGTACTTC	CASSASRGTGGRETQYF
NA	NA	TRBJ2-7	TRBV11-2	TGTGCCAGCAGCTTACACCAGGGGTACGAGCAGTACTTC	CASSLHQGYEQYF
TRBD1	many	TRBJ2-7	TRBV5-1	TGCGCCAGCAGCTCAGGACAGGGGGTTCTATACGAGCAGTACTTC	CASSSGQGVLYEQYF
NA	NA	TRBJ2-7	TRBV28	TGTGCCAGCAGTTCCCGCCGCGAGGCGGGGAGCTCCTACGAGCAGTACTTC	CASSSRREAGSSYEQYF
NA	NA	TRBJ1-1	TRBV6-5	TGTGCCAGCAGGACACGACCCTTGTTCACTGAAGCTTTCTTT	CASRTRPLFTEAFF
NA	NA	TRBJ2-1	TRBV7-2	TGTGCCAGCAGCCCGGGTAAGCCAGCGGACTCCTACAATGAGCAGTTCTTC	CASSPGKPADSYNEQFF
TRBD2	NA	TRBJ2-1	TRBV19	TGTGCCAGTAGTACCCGGACTAGCGGAGCCTACAATGAGCAGTTCTTC	CASSTRTSGAYNEQFF
TRBD1	NA	TRBJ2-7	TRBV6-5	TGTGCCAGCAGTCGGACAGGAAGCTCCTACGAGCAGTACTTC	CASSRTGSSYEQYF
NA	NA	TRBJ1-5	TRBV27	TGTGCCAGCAGTTTTGGGCGGGGAAATCAGCCCCAGCATTTT	CASSFGRGNQPQHF
NA	NA	TRBJ2-5	TRBV5-5	TGTGCCAGCAGCTTGATCACGGGAGAGACCCAGTACTTC	CASSLITGETQYF
NA	many	TRBJ1-6	TRBV27	TGTGCCAGCAGTTTACTCCGACAGGTGGCTTCACCCCTCCACTTT	CASSLLRQVASPLHF
NA	NA	TRBJ2-1	TRBV4-2	TGTGCCAGCAGCCAAGGCGGGACTTCCCCCTACAATGAGCAGTTCTTC	CASSQGGTSPYNEQFF
NA	NA	TRBJ1-2	TRBV15	TGTGCCACCAGCAGAGAGAGGACAGTAGTAGGCTACACCTTC	CATSRERTVVGYTF
NA	NA	TRBJ2-3	TRBV5-1	TGCGCCAGCAGCTCAACCGGGGATACGCAGTATTTT	CASSSTGDTQYF
NA	NA	TRBJ2-1	TRBV11-2	TGTGCCAGCAGCTTAAAGGAGGGTGATGAGCAGTTCTTC	CASSLKEGDEQFF
NA	NA	TRBJ2-1	TRBV6-1	TGTGCCAGCAGTGACAGGTACAATGAGCAGTTCTTC	CASSDRYNEQFF
TRBD1	NA	TRBJ1-1	TRBV9	TGTGCCAGCAGCGCCCGACAGGGGGCGGGCACTGAAGCTTTCTTT	CASSARQGAGTEAFF
NA	NA	TRBJ1-6	TRBV13	TGTGCCTCCTGTAGGGGCGGGGATAATTCACCCCTCCACTTT	CASCRGGDNSPLHF
NA	NA	TRBJ2-3	TRBV6-1	TGTGCCAGCAGTGAGACAGGCACAGATACGCAGTATTTT	CASSETGTDTQYF
TRBD2	NA	TRBJ2-1	TRBV5-4	TGTGCCAGCAGCCCCGGGACTAGCGGGGACAATGAGCAGTTCTTC	CASSPGTSGDNEQFF
NA	many	TRBJ1-4	TRBV7-2	TGTGCCAGCAGCCCTAGGCGGCGGACTAATGAAAAACTGTTTTTT	CASSPRRRTNEKLFF
TRBD1	NA	TRBJ1-3	TRBV5-1	TGCGCCAGCAGCACCGGACAGGGGGCAGGAAACACCATATATTTT	CASSTGQGAGNTIYF
NA	NA	TRBJ1-2	TRBV28	TGTGCCAGCAGCCCCGGACAGAGCTTCTATGGCTACACCTTC	CASSPGQSFYGYTF
TRBD1	NA	TRBJ1-3	TRBV28	TGTGCCAGCAGTTTTGTTGGACAGGGGGGTAACACCATATATTTT	CASSFVGQGGNTIYF
NA	NA	TRBJ1-5	TRBV6-6	TGTGCCAGCAGCCAGGGGTATCAGCCCCAGCATTTT	CASSQGYQPQHF
NA	once	TRBJ1-5	TRBV6-5	TGTGCCAGCAGTAGGACAGAGGGAGGCAATCAGCCCCAGCATTTT	CASSRTEGGNQPQHF
NA	NA	TRBJ2-4	TRBV2	TGTGCCAGCAGTTCAAGGGGAAACATTCAGTACTTC	CASSSRGNIQYF
NA	NA	TRBJ2-2	TRBV29-1	TGCAGCGTTGTTACGGCTAGTAACGCGAACACCGGGGAGCTGTTTTTT	CSVVTASNANTGELFF
NA	once	TRBJ2-1	TRBV28	TGTGCCAGCAGTTCCAGGGATTTGGTGTTCTTC	CASSSRDLVFF
NA	NA	TRBJ1-6	TRBV5-1	TGCGCCAGCAGCTTGGAGTCCCTCGTTGGGGTAGGGAGTTCACCCCTCCACTTT	CASSLESLVGVGSSPLHF
NA	few	TRBJ2-5	TRBV5-1	TGCGCAAGCAACGGTTTTGGGCCTTTGGAGACCCAGTACTTC	CASNGFGPLETQYF
NA	NA	TRBJ1-1	TRBV7-9	TGTGCCAGCAGCTATTCGACAGTAACTGTTGAAGCTTTCTTT	CASSYSTVTVEAFF
TRBD1	NA	TRBJ2-5	TRBV11-3	TGTGCCAGCAGCTCAGGGGGCGCGGGGGAGACCCAGTACTTC	CASSSGGAGETQYF
TRBD1	once	TRBJ2-5	TRBV29-1	TGCAGCGCTCACAGGAGTTGGACAGGGGGCTTAGAGACCCAGTACTTC	CSAHRSWTGGLETQYF
TRBD1	NA	TRBJ1-1	TRBV2	TGTGCCAGCAAGGTTTGGACAGGGAGCACTGAAGCTTTCTTT	CASKVWTGSTEAFF
TRBD1	once	TRBJ2-2	TRBV7-9	TGTGCCAGCAGCGAAACAGGGGGCGTAAACACCGGGGAGCTGTTTTTT	CASSETGGVNTGELFF
TRBD2	NA	TRBJ2-3	TRBV4-1	TGCGCCAGCAGCCAAGGCGGGAGAGGGTATGGAGATACGCAGTATTTT	CASSQGGRGYGDTQYF
TRBD1	NA	TRBJ1-2	TRBV6-5	TGTGCCAGCAAGACAGGGGGATCGCCTAACTATGGCTACACCTTC	CASKTGGSPNYGYTF
TRBD1	few	TRBJ1-6	TRBV28	TGTGCCAGCGAAATGGGACAGGGTTTTAATTCACCCCTCCACTTT	CASEMGQGFNSPLHF
NA	NA	TRBJ1-5	TRBV5-8	TGTGCCAGCAGCTGGAGGGTGGGACCTCAGCCCCAGCATTTT	CASSWRVGPQPQHF
NA	NA	TRBJ2-1	TRBV13	TGTGCCAGCAGCTTAGTGGCGTCGGGGTTTGAGCAGTTCTTC	CASSLVASGFEQFF
TRBD1	NA	TRBJ1-1	TRBV7-2	TGTGCCAGCAGCTTAGTGGGACAGGGGGCTAGGACTGAAGCTTTCTTT	CASSLVGQGARTEAFF
TRBD1	few	TRBJ1-1	TRBV2	TGTGCCAGCAGGCCCGACAGGGTTGAAGCTTTCTTT	CASRPDRVEAFF
TRBD1	NA	TRBJ1-1	TRBV18	TGTGCCAGCTCACCGGGACAGTGGGGTATGAACACTGAAGCTTTCTTT	CASSPGQWGMNTEAFF
NA	NA	TRBJ1-6	TRBV6-5	TGTGCCAGCGGCACGGGCGGGGGGCTTAATTCACCCCTCCACTTT	CASGTGGGLNSPLHF
NA	NA	TRBJ1-2	TRBV28	TGTGCCAGCAGCCGTTCGGGGTATGGCTACACCTTC	CASSRSGYGYTF
NA	NA	TRBJ1-2	TRBV2	TGTGCCAGCCCGAAGACAGCGATCCGTGGCTACACCTTC	CASPKTAIRGYTF
NA	NA	TRBJ2-6	TRBV2	TGTGCCAGCAATAAGGAGTTCTCTGGGGCCAACGTCCTGACTTTC	CASNKEFSGANVLTF